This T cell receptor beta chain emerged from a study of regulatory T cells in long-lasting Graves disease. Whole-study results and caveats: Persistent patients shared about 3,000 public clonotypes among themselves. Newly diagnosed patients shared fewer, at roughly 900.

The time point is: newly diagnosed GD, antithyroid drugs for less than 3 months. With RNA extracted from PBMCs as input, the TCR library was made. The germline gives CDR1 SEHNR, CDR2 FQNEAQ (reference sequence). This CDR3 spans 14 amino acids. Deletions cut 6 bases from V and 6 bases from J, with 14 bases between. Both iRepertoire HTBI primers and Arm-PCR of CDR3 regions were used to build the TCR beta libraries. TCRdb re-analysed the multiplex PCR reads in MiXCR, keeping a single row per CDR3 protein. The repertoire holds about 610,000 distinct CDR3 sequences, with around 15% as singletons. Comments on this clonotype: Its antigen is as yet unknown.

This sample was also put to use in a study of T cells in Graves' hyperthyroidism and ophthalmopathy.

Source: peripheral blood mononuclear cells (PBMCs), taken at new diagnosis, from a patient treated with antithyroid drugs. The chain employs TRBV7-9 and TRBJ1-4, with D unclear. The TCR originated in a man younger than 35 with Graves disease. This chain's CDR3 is CASSPGSSDEKLFF. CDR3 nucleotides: TGTGCCAGCAGTCCCGGTTCGAGTGATGAAAAACTGTTTTTT.